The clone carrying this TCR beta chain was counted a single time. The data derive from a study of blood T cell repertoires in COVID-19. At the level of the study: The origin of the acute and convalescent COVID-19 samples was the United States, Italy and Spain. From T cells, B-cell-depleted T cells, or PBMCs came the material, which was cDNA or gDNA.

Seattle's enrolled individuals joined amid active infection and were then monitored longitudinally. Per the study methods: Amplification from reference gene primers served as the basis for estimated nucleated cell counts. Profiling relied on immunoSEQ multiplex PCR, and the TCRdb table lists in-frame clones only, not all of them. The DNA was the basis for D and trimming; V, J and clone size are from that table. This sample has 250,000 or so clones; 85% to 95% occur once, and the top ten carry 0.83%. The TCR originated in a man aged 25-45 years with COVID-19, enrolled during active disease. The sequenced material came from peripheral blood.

The CDR3 here is CASSPRQENTEAFF. For the CDR3, the DNA is TGTGCCAGCAGCCCGCGACAGGAGAACACTGAAGCTTTCTTT. The chain recombines TRBV9 with TRBJ1-1; D is perhaps TRBD1 (6 bases). The CDR3 spans 14 residues. Trimming took off 4 bases at V and 1 base at J, with 11 bases between the two ends. Looked up from germline, CDR1 is SGDLS and CDR2 is YYNGEE.